This passage covers 28 T cell receptor beta chains from one sample sequenced in a study of T cell responses to AZD1222 COVID-19 vaccine. Produced via immunoSEQ multiplex PCR; TCRdb's table is partial and in-frame only. Of around 160,000 clones detected, 75% to 95% appear once; the ten largest clones hold about 3%. The sample in question was peripheral blood, obtained on day 0 of MenACWY control vaccination. The receptor set was obtained from an adult in good health.

This clone came up once. The rearrangement joins TRBV24-1 to TRBJ2-1; 9 nucleotides agree with TRBD2. Germline loops: CDR1 KGHDR, CDR2 SFDVKD. The CDR3 extends over 15 amino acids. J gave up 5 bases and V 8 bases, and 9 bases lay outside the gene matches. The CDR3 coding sequence is TGTGCCACCATGGGGCTAGCGGGGACACACAATGAGCAGTTCTTC. This gives the protein CATMGLAGTHNEQFF.

This sequence joins TRBV6-5 and TRBJ1-2; D remains ambiguous. The V gene's germline CDR1 is MNHEY and CDR2 SVGAGI. V was trimmed by 7 bases and J by 0 bases, leaving 15 bases between them. This CDR3 contains 15 residues. CDR3 loop: CASTLGTAANYGYTF. The CDR3 DNA sequence: TGTGCCAGCACCTTGGGAACAGCAGCTAACTATGGCTACACCTTC.

The genes are TRBV9 and TRBJ2-1; the D gene is possibly TRBD2 (6 bases). Germline V gene sequence: CDR1 SGDLS, CDR2 YYNGEE. Between the trimmed V and J ends, which lost 4 bases and 6 bases, there was a span of 20 bases. CDR3 size: 16 residues. CDR3 in amino acids: CASSPSRDFWVNEQFF. The CDR3 DNA reads TGTGCCAGCAGCCCCTCTAGGGACTTTTGGGTCAATGAGCAGTTCTTC.

V usage is TRBV19 and J usage is TRBJ1-4; TRBD1 matches 9 bases. Germline assignment: CDR1 LNHDA and CDR2 SQIVND (reference sequence). V gave up 6 bases and J gave up 6 bases; unmatched junction bases: 5. The CDR3 is 14 amino acids. CDR3 sequence reads: CASSRDRVDEKLFF. DNA of the CDR3: TGTGCCAGTAGCCGGGACAGGGTTGATGAAAAACTGTTTTTT.

The V and J genes are TRBV4-1 and TRBJ1-4; no clear D gene. The length of the CDR3 is 14 residues. Per the germline V gene, CDR1 is MGHRA and CDR2 is YSYEKL. Trimming removed 6 bases from V and 4 bases from J, with 12 bases in between. The CDR3, as DNA: TGCGCCAGCAGGAAGGGAGACTTTAATGAAAAACTGTTTTTT. This gives the protein CASRKGDFNEKLFF.

The rearrangement links TRBV25-1 to TRBJ2-7; D is unresolved. Germline V gene sequence: CDR1 MGHDK, CDR2 SYGVNS. Trimming stripped 5 bases from V and 3 bases from J, with 5 bases between. The CDR3 covers 11 residues. The CDR3 nucleotides are TGTGCCAGCAGTCCAGACTACGAGCAGTACTTC. Residues: CASSPDYEQYF.

CDR3 nucleotide sequence: TGTGCCAGCAGCCCGATGGGGGGGAACACCGGGGAGCTGTTTTTT. It codes for CASSPMGGNTGELFF. The chain has TRBV7-8 and TRBJ2-2; possibly TRBD2 for D (6 bases). The length of the CDR3 is 15 residues. V was clipped by 5 bases and J by 1 base, with 11 bases between them. Germline assignment: CDR1 SGHVS and CDR2 FQNEAQ.

The chain employs TRBV19 and TRBJ1-1; 8 bases line up with TRBD1. The CDR3 extends over 15 amino acids. Losses at the gene ends were 5 bases for V and 0 bases for J; bases not matched to a gene: 5. CDR1 is LNHDA, CDR2 SQIVND, per germline (reference sequence). Written as DNA, the CDR3 is TGTGCCAGTAGTTTGGGGACAGGAGTGAACACTGAAGCTTTCTTT. Its translation is CASSLGTGVNTEAFF.

The chain couples TRBV30 to TRBJ1-1; no firm D call. With 0 bases removed from V and 1 base from J, the gap between germline ends came to 12 bases. Germline V gene sequence: CDR1 GTSNPN, CDR2 SVGIG (reference sequence). This CDR3 spans 15 amino acids. The CDR3 bases are TGTGCCTGGAGTGTAGTCCCCCACGAGAACACTGAAGCTTTCTTT. Its protein is CAWSVVPHENTEAFF.

The count of this clone is one. The chain combines TRBV13 with TRBJ1-6; weak D call: TRBD1 (5 bases). Germline V lookup: CDR1 PRHDT, CDR2 FYEKMQ (reference sequence). V dropped 1 base and J dropped 10 bases, with 11 bases sitting between them. The CDR3 has 14 amino acids. The CDR3 reads CASSLERGGSPLHF. As DNA, the CDR3 is TGTGCCAGCAGCTTAGAAAGGGGTGGCTCACCCCTCCACTTT.

The rearrangement uses TRBV11-2 and TRBJ1-1, with D unresolved. From germline, CDR1 is SGHAT and CDR2 FQNNGV. V shed 1 base and J shed 5 bases, with 5 bases lying between them. The CDR3 spans 12 residues. The CDR3 nucleotides read TGTGCCAGCAGCTTAGGGACGACTGAAGCTTTCTTT. This encodes CASSLGTTEAFF.

The gene calls are TRBV6-5 and TRBJ1-2; D may be TRBD1 (6 bases). CDR3 length: 13 amino acids. Trimming took 6 bases from V and 7 from J, leaving 15 bases between them. Per germline, CDR1 MNHEY and CDR2 SVGAGI. CDR3 DNA: TGTGCCAGCAGGGAGGGGGGGGCAGGTGGCTACACCTTC. This codes for CASREGGAGGYTF.

The chain is built from TRBV3-1 (or the pseudogene TRBV3-2) and TRBJ1-4; TRBD1 matches 9 bases. V lost 4 bases to trimming and J lost 7 bases; unmatched junction nucleotides: 19. This CDR3 is 19 amino acids long. CDR1 and CDR2 (germline): LGHDT, YNNKEL (reference sequence). The CDR3 is CASSRDRDRATRGSEKLFF. The DNA of the CDR3 is TGTGCCAGCAGCCGGGACCGGGACAGGGCTACCCGAGGAAGTGAAAAACTGTTTTTT.

This chain links TRBV4-1 with TRBJ2-5; the D is unclear. Per germline, CDR1 MGHRA and CDR2 YSYEKL. V lost 3 bases to trimming and J lost 5 bases, with 10 bases between them. The CDR3 runs 13 residues. The CDR3 bases are TGCGCCAGCAGCCAGGGCCCCTGGGAGACCCAGTACTTC. Protein: CASSQGPWETQYF.

In DNA form, the CDR3 reads TGTGCCAGCACCCCACGTCGGAGGACCGGGGAGCTGTTTTTT. Its translation: CASTPRRRTGELFF. The rearrangement joins TRBV6-2 or TRBV6-3 to TRBJ2-2; D might be TRBD2 (5 bases). CDR3 size: 14 residues. The V end lost 7 bases, the J end lost 5 bases, and 14 bases lay between the germline ends. Germline V gives CDR1 MNHEY, CDR2 SVGEGT.

The V call is TRBV7-2, the J call TRBJ1-1, with a tentative D call TRBD1 (6 bases). V dropped 1 base and J dropped 1 base, with 10 bases sitting between them. The germline gives CDR1 SGHTA, CDR2 FQGNSA. The CDR3 is 15 residues long. This CDR3 is CASSLVGGSNTEAFF. The CDR3 DNA follows: TGTGCCAGCAGCTTAGTGGGGGGCTCGAACACTGAAGCTTTCTTT.

This chain links TRBV3-1 (or the pseudogene TRBV3-2) with TRBJ2-7, with 10 bases matching TRBD1. This CDR3 region has 15 residues. Looked up from germline, CDR1 is LGHDT and CDR2 is YNNKEL (reference sequence). V lost 5 bases, J lost 3 bases, and 7 bases stayed unmatched. The CDR3 DNA reads as TGTGCCAGCAGCGACAGGGGGCTCCCACTCTACGAGCAGTACTTC. This gives the protein CASSDRGLPLYEQYF.

This chain links TRBV7-9 with TRBJ1-1, with D possibly matching TRBD1 (6 bases). Deletions cut 5 bases from V and 7 bases from J, with 17 bases between. CDR1 SEHNR and CDR2 FQNEAQ come from the germline V gene (reference sequence). CDR3 length: 14 residues. Written as DNA, the CDR3 is TGTGCCAGCAGCAACCCCGCGGGGGGCGGTGAAGCTTTCTTT. It is translated as CASSNPAGGGEAFF. Full variable domain (outside the CDR3, taken from reference TRBV7-9 and TRBJ1-1): DTGVSQNPRHKITKRGQNVTFRCDPISEHNRLYWYRQTLGQGPEFLTYFQNEAQLEKSRLLSDRFSAERPKGSFSTLEIQRTEQGDSAMYLCASSNPAGGGEAFFGQGTRLTVV.

V is TRBV7-8 and J is TRBJ1-2; 7 bases map to TRBD1. Germline-derived CDR1 and CDR2 are SGHVS and FQNEAQ. This CDR3 has 13 amino acids. The J segment lost 8 bases and the V segment lost 5 bases, leaving 8 bases of the junction unmatched. This CDR3 is CASSVPGGYGYTF. Written as DNA, the CDR3 is TGTGCCAGCAGCGTCCCAGGGGGATACGGCTACACCTTC.

On this clone itself: A junction boundary mismatches the germline segment, possibly from a read error. The CDR3 DNA reads as TGTGCCATTGCCGCGGGAGGTGGGGACTTAAGACACTTC. Encoded protein: CAIAAGGGDLRHF. The chain employs TRBV10-3 and TRBJ2-7; 8 bases map to TRBD2. CDR3 length: 13 residues. Germline-derived CDR1 and CDR2 are ENHRY and SYGVKD.

The rearrangement uses TRBV10-2 and TRBJ1-6; TRBD1 aligns across 7 bases. Germline V gene sequence: CDR1 WSHSY, CDR2 SAAADI. CDR3 length: 18 residues. Losses at the gene ends were 10 bases for V and 0 bases for J; bases not matched to a gene: 15. The CDR3 sequence: CATDPGDSSNSYNSPLHF. As DNA, the CDR3 is TGCGCCACCGACCCGGGGGACAGCAGCAACTCCTATAATTCACCCCTCCACTTT.

The chain recombines TRBV5-1 with TRBJ1-6, with 7 bases identical to TRBD1. Germline values: CDR1 SGHRS, CDR2 YFSETQ. CDR3 length: 13 amino acids. V gave up 3 bases and J gave up 10 bases; unmatched junction bases: 4. The CDR3 reads CASSSDRSSPLHF. CDR3 sequence (DNA): TGCGCCAGCAGCTCGGACAGGTCCTCACCCCTCCACTTT.

The chain uses TRBV27 and TRBJ2-3, with 8 bases identical to TRBD2. The CDR3 length is 17 residues. The germline gives CDR1 MNHEY, CDR2 SMNVEV (reference sequence). J was trimmed by 1 base and V by 5 bases; bases with no gene match: 11. The CDR3 spells CASSNPGTSSRTDTQYF. For the CDR3, the DNA is TGTGCCAGCAGTAACCCGGGGACTAGTAGTCGCACAGATACGCAGTATTTT.

The gene calls are TRBV21-1 and TRBJ2-1; TRBD2 reflects the table's D call only, with no check against the DNA. TRBV21-1 is a listed pseudogene. CDR3 size: 15 residues. CDR3 residues: CASSKASGAYNEQFF. The CDR3 region has the DNA TGTGCCAGCAGCAAAGCCAGCGGGGCCTACAATGAGCAGTTCTTC.

The CDR3 sequence is CASSYSTAGNTIYF. CDR3 DNA: TGTGCCAGCAGTTACTCAACGGCCGGAAACACCATATATTTT. The J gene is TRBJ1-3, the V gene TRBV6-5; D is unclear. Germline loops: CDR1 MNHEY, CDR2 SVGAGI. V was clipped by 0 bases and J by 4 bases, with 7 bases between them. The CDR3 consists of 14 residues.

The V and J genes are TRBV6-5 and TRBJ2-7; TRBD2 is a possible D gene (6 bases). The CDR3 is 15 residues long. The V and J ends lost 6 bases and 4 bases respectively, with 19 bases between them. Germline-derived CDR1 and CDR2 are MNHEY and SVGAGI. For the CDR3, the DNA is TGTGCCAGCAGGTCCCCAGGCGGGAAGGGTTACGAGCAGTACTTC. Translation gives CASRSPGGKGYEQYF.

This clone was observed a single time. The V and J genes are TRBV2 and TRBJ2-7; D perhaps matches TRBD2 (5 bases). Trimming took off 4 bases at V and 2 bases at J, with 9 bases between the two ends. There are 13 residues in the CDR3. Germline CDR1 is SNHLY and CDR2 is FYNNEI. The CDR3 DNA sequence: TGTGCCAGCAGTGTCGGGATAACCTACGAGCAGTACTTC. Its protein is CASSVGITYEQYF.

The chain uses TRBV5-1 and TRBJ2-1; D possibly matches TRBD1 or TRBD2 (6 bases each). The CDR3 is 14 amino acids. V dropped 0 bases and J dropped 10 bases, with 14 bases sitting between them. From germline, CDR1 is SGHRS and CDR2 YFSETQ. In DNA form, the CDR3 reads TGCGCCAGCAGCTTGGACAGGGTTGGGAGGGAGCAGTTCTTC. Its protein is CASSLDRVGREQFF.